The source of this T cell receptor (beta chain) is a study of molecular identifiers for immune sequencing clone quantification. Study results and caveats: Underestimated sizes of highly expanded clones could result from identical TCR molecules that share a barcode. Detectable among approximately 1 million naive cells, according to reports, was Jurkat TCR RNA spiked in from one cell. Clones that exceeded 20 RNA copies held over 98% of effector molecules, yet under 1% in naive cells.

TCRdb re-called the PCR reads through MiXCR, storing one row per CDR3 protein. The data hold 50,000 to 65,000 distinct CDR3 sequences, with around 27% observed a single time. This clonotype was observed a handful of times. Its antigen remains unknown. It was from around 18,000 to 910,000 sorted cells, with 10%, 30% or 50% RNA, that naive CD8 libraries came. This CDR3 is 14 amino acids long. Trimming cost V 3 bases and J 6 bases, with 13 bases left between them. V gene TRBV12-3 or TRBV12-4 combines with J gene TRBJ2-3; D is unresolved. The sequence came from a human donor in good health. Some libraries in this study had Jurkat cell RNA spiked in. Sequencing was done on a sample of naive CD8+ T cells from blood, with Jurkat cell RNA spiked in. Regarding subset: FACS-sorted CD8+CD4-CCR7+CD45RA+ naive T cells. CDR3 nucleotides: TGTGCCAGCAGTTTGGTCCCCCCTCCCGATACGCAGTATTTT. Protein sequence: CASSLVPPPDTQYF.